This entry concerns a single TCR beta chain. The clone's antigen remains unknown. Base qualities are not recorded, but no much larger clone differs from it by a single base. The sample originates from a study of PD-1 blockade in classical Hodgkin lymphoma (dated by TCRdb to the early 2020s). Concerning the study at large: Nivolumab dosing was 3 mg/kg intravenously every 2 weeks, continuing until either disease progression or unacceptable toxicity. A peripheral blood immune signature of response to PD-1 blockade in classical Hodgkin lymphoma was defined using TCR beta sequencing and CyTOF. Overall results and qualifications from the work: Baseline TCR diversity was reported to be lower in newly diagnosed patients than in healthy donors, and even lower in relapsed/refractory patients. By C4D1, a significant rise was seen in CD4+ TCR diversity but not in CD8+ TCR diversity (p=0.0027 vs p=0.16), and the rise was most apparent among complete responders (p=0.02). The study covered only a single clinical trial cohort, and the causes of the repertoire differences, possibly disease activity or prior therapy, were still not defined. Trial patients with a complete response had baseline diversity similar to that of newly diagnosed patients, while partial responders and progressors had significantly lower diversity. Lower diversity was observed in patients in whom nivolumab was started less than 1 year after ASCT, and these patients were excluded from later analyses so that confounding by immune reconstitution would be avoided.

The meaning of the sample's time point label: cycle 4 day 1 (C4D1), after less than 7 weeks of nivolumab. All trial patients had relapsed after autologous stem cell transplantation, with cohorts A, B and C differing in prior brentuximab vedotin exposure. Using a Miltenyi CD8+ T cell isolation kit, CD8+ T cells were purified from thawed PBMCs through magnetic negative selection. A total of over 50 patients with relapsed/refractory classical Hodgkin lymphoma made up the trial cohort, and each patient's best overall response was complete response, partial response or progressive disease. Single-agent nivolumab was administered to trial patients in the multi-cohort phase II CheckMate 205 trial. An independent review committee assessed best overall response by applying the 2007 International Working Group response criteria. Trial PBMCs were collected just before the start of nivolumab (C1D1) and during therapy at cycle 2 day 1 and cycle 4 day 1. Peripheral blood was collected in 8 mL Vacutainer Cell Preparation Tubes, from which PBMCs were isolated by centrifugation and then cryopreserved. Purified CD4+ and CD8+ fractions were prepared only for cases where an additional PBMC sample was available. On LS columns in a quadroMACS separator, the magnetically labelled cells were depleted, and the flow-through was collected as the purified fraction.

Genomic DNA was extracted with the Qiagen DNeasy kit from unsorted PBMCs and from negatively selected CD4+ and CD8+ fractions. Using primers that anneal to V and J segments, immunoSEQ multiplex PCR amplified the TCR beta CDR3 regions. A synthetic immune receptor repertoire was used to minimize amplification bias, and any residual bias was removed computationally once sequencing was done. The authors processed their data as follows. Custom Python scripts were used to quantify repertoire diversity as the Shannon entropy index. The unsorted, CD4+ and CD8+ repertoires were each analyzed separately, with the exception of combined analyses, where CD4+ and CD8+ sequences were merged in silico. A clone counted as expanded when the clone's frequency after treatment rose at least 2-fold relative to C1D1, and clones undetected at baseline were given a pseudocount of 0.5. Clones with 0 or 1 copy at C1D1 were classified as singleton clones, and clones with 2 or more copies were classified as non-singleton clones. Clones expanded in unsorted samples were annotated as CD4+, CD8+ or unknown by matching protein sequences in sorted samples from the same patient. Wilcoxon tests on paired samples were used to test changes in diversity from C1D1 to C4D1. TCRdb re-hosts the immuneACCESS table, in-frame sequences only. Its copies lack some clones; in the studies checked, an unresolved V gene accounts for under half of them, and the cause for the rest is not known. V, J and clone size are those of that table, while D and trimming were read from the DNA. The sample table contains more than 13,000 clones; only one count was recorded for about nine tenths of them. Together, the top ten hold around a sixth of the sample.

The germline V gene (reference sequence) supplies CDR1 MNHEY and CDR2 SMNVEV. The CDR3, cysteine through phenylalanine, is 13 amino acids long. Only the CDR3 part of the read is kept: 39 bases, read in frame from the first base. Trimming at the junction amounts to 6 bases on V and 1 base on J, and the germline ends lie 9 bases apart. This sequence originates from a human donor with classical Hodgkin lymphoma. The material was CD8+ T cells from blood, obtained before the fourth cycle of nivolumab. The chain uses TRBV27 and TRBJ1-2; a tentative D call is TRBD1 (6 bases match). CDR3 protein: CASSDRINYGYTF. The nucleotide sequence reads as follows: TGTGCCAGCAGCGACAGGATTAACTATGGCTACACCTTC.